Following are 19 T cell receptor beta chains from one sample sequenced in a study of technical replicates of blood from a handful of donors. Sequenced by immunoSEQ multiplex PCR; TCRdb stores in-frame clones only, minus some. The sample comprises 98,000 or so clones, almost 96% of which are singletons, and less than 0.25% rests with the top ten. Sequenced: T cells isolated from PBMCs. These TCRs come from a human donor in good health.

This sequence joins TRBV2 and TRBJ2-3, with 8 bases that match TRBD2. CDR1 is SNHLY and CDR2 is FYNNEI in the germline V gene. V was clipped by 7 bases and J by 2 bases; unmatched bases: 8. CDR3 size: 15 residues. Written as DNA, the CDR3 is TGTGCCAGCAAGGGAGCGGGAGTCCACACAGATACGCAGTATTTT. This encodes CASKGAGVHTDTQYF.

The V and J genes are TRBV9 and TRBJ2-3; D may be TRBD2 (6 bases). Trimming removed 3 bases at V and 4 bases at J, with 9 bases between. The CDR3 runs 13 residues. Germline values: CDR1 SGDLS, CDR2 YYNGEE. CDR3 in amino acids: CASSASGADTQYF. CDR3 bases: TGTGCCAGCAGCGCGTCGGGGGCAGATACGCAGTATTTT.

The chain carries TRBV9 and TRBJ2-3; D is perhaps TRBD1 (6 bases). The V end was cut by 5 bases, the J end by 5 bases, with 12 bases between. This CDR3 region has 13 residues. Germline CDR1 SGDLS, CDR2 YYNGEE. CDR3 sequence (DNA): TGTGCCAGCAGACAGGGCGGAGGAGATACGCAGTATTTT. It yields the protein CASRQGGGDTQYF.

As regards this clone: One junction end disagrees with the germline gene, perhaps due to a read error. The chain joins TRBV23-1 to TRBJ1-5; weak D call: TRBD1 (5 bases). TRBV23-1 has ORF status, its function being uncertain. The CDR3 covers 14 residues. This CDR3 reads CASSQSWGNQPQHF. The CDR3 DNA reads TGCGCCAGCAGTCAATCTTGGGGCAACCAGCCCCAGCATTTT.

The V gene is TRBV5-4, the J gene TRBJ2-2; 10 positions agree with TRBD2. CDR1 SGHNT and CDR2 YYREEE come from the germline V gene (reference sequence). The CDR3 consists of 18 residues. With V trimmed by 0 bases and J by 3 bases, 8 bases remained unmatched. CDR3 sequence reads: CASSLDNSGRPDTGELFF. The CDR3, as DNA: TGTGCCAGCAGCTTGGATAATAGCGGGAGGCCGGACACCGGGGAGCTGTTTTTT.

Regarding this clone: A read error may produce the germline difference seen at one junction end. This chain links TRBV2 with TRBJ1-5, with 10 bases that match TRBD1. The CDR3 totals 15 residues. CDR1 SNHLY and CDR2 FYNNEI come from the germline V gene. CDR3 in amino acids: CASREEDRGTQPQHF. The CDR3 bases are TGTGCCAGCAGGGAAGAGGACAGGGGGACTCAGCCCCAGCATTTT.

This sequence joins TRBV6-1 and TRBJ2-7; no reliable D call. The V end was cut by 5 bases, the J end by 1 base, with 9 bases between. The CDR3 covers 13 residues. CDR1 and CDR2 from the germline V gene are MNHNS and SASEGT. The CDR3 DNA reads as TGTGCCAGCAGTCAGATCCCTTCCTACGAGCAGTACTTC. It translates to CASSQIPSYEQYF.

The rearrangement links TRBV7-9 to TRBJ2-3; TRBD1 might be the D (6 bases). Germline lookup yields CDR1 SEHNR and CDR2 FQNEAQ (reference sequence). The CDR3 is 16 amino acids. With 3 bases removed from V and 1 base from J, the gap between germline ends came to 14 bases. The CDR3 DNA reads TGTGCCAGCAGCTTTGATGTCAGGGGAGGCACAGATACGCAGTATTTT. Translating it yields CASSFDVRGGTDTQYF.

This chain uses TRBV6-5 with TRBJ2-5, with 8 bases aligning to TRBD1. CDR1 MNHEY and CDR2 SVGAGI come from the germline V gene. This CDR3 has 14 residues. V lost 2 bases to trimming and J lost 7 bases; unmatched junction nucleotides: 6. CDR3 nucleotides: TGTGCCAGCAGTTACCAGACAGGGGCAGGGACCCAGTACTTC. It yields the protein CASSYQTGAGTQYF.

This sequence joins TRBV15 and TRBJ1-1, with TRBD1 identical over 10 bases. Germline V gene data show CDR1 as LNHNV and CDR2 as YYDKDF (reference sequence). CDR3 length: 13 residues. V lost 6 bases, J lost 5 bases, and 3 bases stayed unmatched. The CDR3 coding sequence is TGTGCCACCAGTACGGGACAGGGGACTGAAGCTTTCTTT. Translated, it gives CATSTGQGTEAFF.

The chain employs TRBV9 and TRBJ1-3; D unclear. The germline gives CDR1 SGDLS, CDR2 YYNGEE. The CDR3 is 15 amino acids. Deletions cut 4 bases from V and 0 bases from J, with 11 bases between. The CDR3 region is CASSPGLNSGNTIYF. In DNA form, the CDR3 reads TGTGCCAGCAGCCCGGGATTAAACTCTGGAAACACCATATATTTT.

This clone has a single count. The V and J genes are TRBV27 and TRBJ1-5, with D perhaps matching TRBD1 (6 bases). Trimming shortened V by 4 bases and J by 3 bases, and 13 bases separated the two germline ends. The CDR3 has 15 amino acids. Germline V lookup: CDR1 MNHEY, CDR2 SMNVEV (reference sequence). The CDR3 bases are TGTGCCAGCAGTTCCTTGGACAGATTCAATCAGCCCCAGCATTTT. Encoded protein: CASSSLDRFNQPQHF.

The V gene is TRBV6-1, the J gene TRBJ1-2; 7 bases align to TRBD1. Germline V gene data show CDR1 as MNHNS and CDR2 as SASEGT. This CDR3 has 14 residues. With 10 bases clipped from V and 3 bases from J, the junction kept 11 bases outside the gene matches. CDR3 protein: CATGIQGIHYGYTF. CDR3 nucleotides: TGTGCCACCGGTATACAGGGGATACACTATGGCTACACCTTC.

The genes are TRBV16 and TRBJ1-2; 9 bases match TRBD1. Per germline, CDR1 KGHSY and CDR2 FQNENV. Losses at the gene ends were 4 bases for V and 0 bases for J; bases not matched to a gene: 9. This CDR3 has 17 amino acids. This chain's CDR3 is CASSPTQGAYSNYGYTF. In DNA form, the CDR3 reads TGTGCCAGCAGCCCGACACAGGGGGCCTATTCTAACTATGGCTACACCTTC.

The rearrangement uses TRBV25-1 and TRBJ1-2; maybe TRBD1 (6 bases). V lost 3 bases and J 12 bases, leaving 17 bases between the germline ends. CDR1 and CDR2 from the germline V gene are MGHDK and SYGVNS. CDR3 length: 13 residues. DNA of the CDR3: TGTGCCAGCAGTGACCACATTACAGGGTTAGACACCTTC. This gives the protein CASSDHITGLDTF.

The V gene is TRBV5-1, the J gene TRBJ2-2; maybe TRBD1 (7 bases). Germline lookup yields CDR1 SGHRS and CDR2 YFSETQ. Trimming took 6 bases from V and 4 from J, leaving 13 bases between them. The CDR3 consists of 14 residues. The CDR3 sequence: CASNGGQTTGELFF. The CDR3 DNA is TGCGCCAGCAACGGGGGACAGACCACCGGGGAGCTGTTTTTT. Using reference TRBV5-1 and TRBJ2-2 for the parts outside the CDR3, the full variable domain is KAGVTQTPRYLIKTRGQQVTLSCSPISGHRSVSWYQQTPGQGLQFLFEYFSETQRNKGNFPGRFSGRQFSNSRSEMNVSTLELGDSALYLCASNGGQTTGELFFGEGSRLTVL.

The V call is TRBV30, the J call TRBJ2-3; 9 bases line up with TRBD2. The CDR3 is 14 residues long. J was trimmed by 6 bases and V by 4 bases; bases with no gene match: 8. CDR1 is GTSNPN and CDR2 is SVGIG in the germline V gene (reference sequence). The CDR3 loop reads CAWTPGTSLDTQYF. The CDR3 region has the DNA TGTGCCTGGACCCCCGGGACTAGCTTGGATACGCAGTATTTT.

The chain is built from TRBV9 and TRBJ2-7; 9 positions match TRBD2. J lost 2 bases, V lost 4 bases, and 7 bases had no gene match. CDR3 length equals 15 residues. Germline-derived CDR1 and CDR2 are SGDLS and YYNGEE. CDR3 in DNA: TGTGCCAGCAGCCCCGGTTCTAGCGGGGCCTACGAGCAGTACTTC. Translating it yields CASSPGSSGAYEQYF.

Only one count was recorded for this clone. The rearrangement links TRBV11-2 to TRBJ2-7; 7 nucleotides match TRBD1. J gave up 4 bases and V 1 base, and 7 bases lay outside the gene matches. CDR3 length: 15 amino acids. The germline gives CDR1 SGHAT, CDR2 FQNNGV. This chain's CDR3 is CASSLGTGLEYEQYF. The DNA for the CDR3 is TGTGCCAGCAGCTTAGGGACAGGACTGGAGTACGAGCAGTACTTC.